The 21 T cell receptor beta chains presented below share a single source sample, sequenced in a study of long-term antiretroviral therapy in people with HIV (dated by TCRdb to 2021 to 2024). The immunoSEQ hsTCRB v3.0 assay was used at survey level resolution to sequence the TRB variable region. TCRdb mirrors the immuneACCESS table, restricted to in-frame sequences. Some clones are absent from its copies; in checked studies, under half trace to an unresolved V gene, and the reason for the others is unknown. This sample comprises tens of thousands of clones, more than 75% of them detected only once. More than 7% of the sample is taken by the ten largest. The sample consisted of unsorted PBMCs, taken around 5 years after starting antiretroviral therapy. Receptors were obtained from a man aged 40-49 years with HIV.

CDR3 protein: CASSARLAGEGEQFF. CDR3 bases: TGTGCCAGCAGCGCCCGACTAGCGGGAGAGGGTGAGCAGTTCTTC. The rearrangement uses TRBV7-9 and TRBJ2-1; TRBD2 agrees at 12 bases. The CDR3 is made up of 15 amino acids. V dropped 5 bases and J dropped 9; count of bases not matched to a gene: 8. Germline V gene lookup returns CDR1 SEHNR and CDR2 FQNEAQ (reference sequence).

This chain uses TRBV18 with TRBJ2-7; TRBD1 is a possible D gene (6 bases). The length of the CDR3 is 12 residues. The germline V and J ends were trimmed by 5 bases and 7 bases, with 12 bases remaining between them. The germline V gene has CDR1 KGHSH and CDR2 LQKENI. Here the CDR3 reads CASSTTGREQYF. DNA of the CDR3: TGTGCCAGCTCAACTACAGGGCGGGAGCAGTACTTC.

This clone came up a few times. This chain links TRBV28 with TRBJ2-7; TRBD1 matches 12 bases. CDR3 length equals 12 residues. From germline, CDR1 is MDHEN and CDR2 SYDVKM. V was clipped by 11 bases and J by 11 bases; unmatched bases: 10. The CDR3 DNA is TGTGCCGGAGGGACAGGGGGCGTATCAAAGTACTTC. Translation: CAGGTGGVSKYF.

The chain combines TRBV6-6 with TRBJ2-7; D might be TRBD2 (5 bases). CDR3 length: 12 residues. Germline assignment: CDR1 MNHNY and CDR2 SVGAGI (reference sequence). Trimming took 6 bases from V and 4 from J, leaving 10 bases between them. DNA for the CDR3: TGTGCCAGCAGGGAGACGGGGTACGAGCAGTACTTC. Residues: CASRETGYEQYF.

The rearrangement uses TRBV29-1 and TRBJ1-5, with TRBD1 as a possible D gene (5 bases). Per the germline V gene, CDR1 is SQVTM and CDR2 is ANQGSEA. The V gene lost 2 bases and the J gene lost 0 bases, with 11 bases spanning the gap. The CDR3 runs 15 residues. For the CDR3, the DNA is TGCAGCGTTGAAATTGCAGGGAATAGCAATCAGCCCCAGCATTTT. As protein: CSVEIAGNSNQPQHF.

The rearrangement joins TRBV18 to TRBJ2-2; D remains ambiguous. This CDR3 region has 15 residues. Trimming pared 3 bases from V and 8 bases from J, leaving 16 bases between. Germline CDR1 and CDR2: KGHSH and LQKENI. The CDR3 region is CASSPNRAGIGELFF. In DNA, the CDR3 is TGTGCCAGCTCACCCAACCGGGCCGGTATAGGGGAGCTGTTTTTT.

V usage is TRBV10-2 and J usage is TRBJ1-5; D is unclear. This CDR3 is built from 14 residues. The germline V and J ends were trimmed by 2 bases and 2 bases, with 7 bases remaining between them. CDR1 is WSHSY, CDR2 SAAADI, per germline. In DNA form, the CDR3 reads TGCGCCAGCAGTGAGAAGGAGGGCAATCAGCCCCAGCATTTT. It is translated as CASSEKEGNQPQHF.

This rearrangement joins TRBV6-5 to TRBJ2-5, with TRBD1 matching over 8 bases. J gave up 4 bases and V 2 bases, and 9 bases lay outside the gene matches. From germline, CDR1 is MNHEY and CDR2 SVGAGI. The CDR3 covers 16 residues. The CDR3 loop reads CASSYAVTGGGETQYF. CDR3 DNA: TGTGCCAGCAGTTACGCGGTCACAGGGGGAGGAGAGACCCAGTACTTC.

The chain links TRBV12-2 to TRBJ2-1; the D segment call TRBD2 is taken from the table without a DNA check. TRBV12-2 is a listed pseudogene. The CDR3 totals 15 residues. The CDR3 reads CASRLRAGGYNEQFF. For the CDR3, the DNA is TGTGCAAGTCGCTTAAGGGCGGGGGGCTACAATGAGCAGTTCTTC.

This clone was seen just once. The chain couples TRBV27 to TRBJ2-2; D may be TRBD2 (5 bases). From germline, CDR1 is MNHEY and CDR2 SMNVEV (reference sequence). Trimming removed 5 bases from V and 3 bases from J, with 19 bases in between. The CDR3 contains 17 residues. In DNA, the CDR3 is TGTGCCAGCAGTCTCCCGGGTCCCGCGGGCTACACCGGGGAGCTGTTTTTT. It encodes CASSLPGPAGYTGELFF.

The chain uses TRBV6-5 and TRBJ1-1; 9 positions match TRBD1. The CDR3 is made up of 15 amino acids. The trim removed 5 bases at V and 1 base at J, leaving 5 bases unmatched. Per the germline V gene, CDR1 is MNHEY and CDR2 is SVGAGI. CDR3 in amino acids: CASSTGTGWNTEAFF. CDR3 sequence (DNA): TGTGCCAGCAGTACAGGGACAGGGTGGAACACTGAAGCTTTCTTT.

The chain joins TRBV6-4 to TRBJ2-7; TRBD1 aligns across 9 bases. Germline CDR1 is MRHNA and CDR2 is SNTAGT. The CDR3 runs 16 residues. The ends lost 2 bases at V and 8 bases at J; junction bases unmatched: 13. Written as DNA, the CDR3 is TGTGCCAGCAGTGACACGACAGGGGGTCTTCCTACGAAGCAGTACTTC. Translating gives CASSDTTGGLPTKQYF.

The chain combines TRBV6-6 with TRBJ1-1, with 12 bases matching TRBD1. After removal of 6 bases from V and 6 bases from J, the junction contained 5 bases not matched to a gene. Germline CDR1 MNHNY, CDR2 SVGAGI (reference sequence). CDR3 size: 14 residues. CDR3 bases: TGTGCCAGCAGCCCCGGGACAGGGGGCCCTGAAGCTTTCTTT. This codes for CASSPGTGGPEAFF.

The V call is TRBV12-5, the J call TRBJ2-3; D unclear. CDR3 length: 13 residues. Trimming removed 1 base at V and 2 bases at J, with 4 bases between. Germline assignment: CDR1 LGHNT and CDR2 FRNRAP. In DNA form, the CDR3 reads TGTGCTAGTGGTTTGGGACTCACAGATACGCAGTATTTT. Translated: CASGLGLTDTQYF.

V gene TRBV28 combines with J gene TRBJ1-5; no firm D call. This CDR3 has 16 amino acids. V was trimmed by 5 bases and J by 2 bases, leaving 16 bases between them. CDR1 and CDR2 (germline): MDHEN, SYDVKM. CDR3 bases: TGTGCCAGCAGTCTAGAGGGCGAGGTGCGCAATCAGCCCCAGCATTTT. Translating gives CASSLEGEVRNQPQHF.

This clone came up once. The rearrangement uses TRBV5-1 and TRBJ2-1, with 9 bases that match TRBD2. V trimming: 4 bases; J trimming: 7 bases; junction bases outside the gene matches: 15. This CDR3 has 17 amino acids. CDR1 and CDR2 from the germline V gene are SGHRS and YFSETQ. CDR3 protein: CASSRFFSGRGRNEQFF. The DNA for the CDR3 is TGCGCCAGCAGCCGTTTCTTTAGCGGGAGAGGACGGAATGAGCAGTTCTTC.

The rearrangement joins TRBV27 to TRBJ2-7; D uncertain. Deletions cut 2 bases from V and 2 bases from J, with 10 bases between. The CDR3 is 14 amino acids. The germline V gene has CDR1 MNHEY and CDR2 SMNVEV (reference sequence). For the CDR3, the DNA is TGTGCCAGCAGTTTAATCGGCAAGGCCTACGAGCAGTACTTC. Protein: CASSLIGKAYEQYF.

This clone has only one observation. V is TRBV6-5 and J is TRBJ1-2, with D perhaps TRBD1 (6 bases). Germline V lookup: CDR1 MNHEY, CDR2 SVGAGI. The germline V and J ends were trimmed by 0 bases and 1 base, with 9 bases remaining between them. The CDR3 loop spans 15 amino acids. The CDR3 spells CASSYSRGVNYGYTF. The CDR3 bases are TGTGCCAGCAGTTACTCGAGGGGGGTTAACTATGGCTACACCTTC.

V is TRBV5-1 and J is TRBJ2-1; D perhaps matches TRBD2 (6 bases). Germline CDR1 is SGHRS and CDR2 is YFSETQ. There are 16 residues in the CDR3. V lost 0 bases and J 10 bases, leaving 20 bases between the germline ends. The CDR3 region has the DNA TGCGCCAGCAGCTTGGCGGCGGGGACTCCCTCGGGGGAGCAGTTCTTC. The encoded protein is CASSLAAGTPSGEQFF.

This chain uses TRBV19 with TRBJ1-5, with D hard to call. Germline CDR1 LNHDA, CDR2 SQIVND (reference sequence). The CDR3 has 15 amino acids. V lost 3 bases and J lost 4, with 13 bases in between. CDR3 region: CASSISPGSNQPQHF. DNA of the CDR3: TGTGCCAGTAGTATTTCCCCCGGCAGTAATCAGCCCCAGCATTTT.

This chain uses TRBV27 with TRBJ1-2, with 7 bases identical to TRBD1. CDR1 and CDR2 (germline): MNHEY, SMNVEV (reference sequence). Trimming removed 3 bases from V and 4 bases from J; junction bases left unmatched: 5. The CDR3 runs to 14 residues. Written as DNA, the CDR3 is TGTGCCAGCAGTTTTAGGGGGCAGGTCTATGGCTACACCTTC. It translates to CASSFRGQVYGYTF.